The 9 T cell receptor beta chains in this list originate from one sample, sequenced in a study of blood T cells in healthy people across ages. The use of a sample-barcoded 5' primer and a J-beta primer mix characterized a second PCR of about 7 to 12 cycles. TCRdb re-derived calls from the 5' RACE reads in MiXCR, one entry per CDR3 protein. Of over a million distinct CDR3 sequences listed, around 25% are singletons. The data were also submitted as part of a second study, on T cells of mothers and their children.

What was sequenced was blood. The receptors stem from a girl aged 2 to 9 in good health.

This clonotype has a handful of counts. The chain employs TRBV5-1 and TRBJ2-5; TRBD2 is a possible D gene (5 bases). The CDR3 has 14 residues. V gave up 2 bases and J gave up 2 bases, with 10 bases separating them. Germline assignment: CDR1 SGHRS and CDR2 YFSETQ. The CDR3 sequence is CASSLRSGQETQYF. The CDR3 nucleotides are TGCGCCAGCAGCTTACGGTCGGGACAAGAGACCCAGTACTTC.

This chain connects TRBV4-3 to TRBJ2-1; 8 bases match TRBD2. With 0 bases clipped from V and 10 bases from J, the junction kept 5 bases outside the gene matches. Germline-derived CDR1 and CDR2 are LGHNA and YSLEER. There are 14 residues in the CDR3. DNA of the CDR3: TGCGCCAGCAGCCAAGACAGGACTAGCCGAGAGCAGTTCTTC. Its protein is CASSQDRTSREQFF.

The chain is built from TRBV7-9 and TRBJ2-7; 7 bases are a match to TRBD1. Germline trimming cut 8 bases from V and 3 bases from J; bases unmatched to any gene: 10. Germline CDR1 and CDR2: SEHNR and FQNEAQ (reference sequence). This CDR3 is 14 amino acids long. The CDR3 here is CASAARDSFYEQYF. Written as DNA, the CDR3 is TGTGCCAGCGCCGCCCGGGACAGCTTCTACGAGCAGTACTTC.

V usage is TRBV20-1 and J usage is TRBJ2-5; 8 bases are shared with TRBD1. The DNA end is more similar to TRBJ2-7, so the J call may be wrong. From germline, CDR1 is DFQATT and CDR2 SNEGSKA (reference sequence). The CDR3 runs to 15 residues. In nucleotides, the CDR3 is TGCAGTGCTAGACGCACAGGGGGAGAGGGTCACGAGCAGTACTTC. Translating gives CSARRTGGEGHEQYF.

This clonotype was recorded many times. One end of the junction varies from germline; a read error may be responsible. The chain employs TRBV5-1 and TRBJ2-5; no clear D. The CDR3 length is 12 residues. CDR1 is SGHRS, CDR2 YFSETQ, per germline. DNA for the CDR3: TGTGCCAGCAGCTCAACCCCGGAGACCCAGTACTTC. Protein sequence: CASSSTPETQYF.

This clonotype was detected ten times or more. The V call is TRBV29-1, the J call TRBJ2-6; no clear D gene. The CDR3 runs to 14 residues. Trimming pared 3 bases from V and 0 bases from J, leaving 6 bases between. From germline, CDR1 is SQVTM and CDR2 ANQGSEA. DNA for the CDR3: TGCAGCGTTGAGTCTGGCTCTGGGGCCAACGTCCTGACTTTC. Translated: CSVESGSGANVLTF.

The table lists this clonotype with a few counts. The chain employs TRBV5-6 and TRBJ2-7; D gene ambiguous. The germline gives CDR1 SGHDT, CDR2 YYEEEE. Trimming shortened V by 5 bases and J by 3 bases, and 15 bases separated the two germline ends. CDR3 length: 14 residues. The CDR3 region is CASRGIADYYEQYF. In DNA, the CDR3 is TGTGCCAGCAGGGGGATAGCTGATTACTACGAGCAGTACTTC.

The chain recombines TRBV7-3 with TRBJ2-5; 7 nucleotides agree with TRBD2. From germline, CDR1 is SGHTA and CDR2 FQGTGA. This CDR3 region has 17 residues. The J segment lost 4 bases and the V segment lost 2 bases, leaving 13 bases of the junction unmatched. This chain's CDR3 is CASSLRGEAVGGETQYF. CDR3 bases: TGTGCCAGCAGCTTACGGGGGGAGGCGGTGGGAGGAGAGACCCAGTACTTC.

This chain joins TRBV29-1 and TRBJ1-2; D is undetermined. Trimming cost V 0 bases and J 6 bases, with 14 bases left between them. The germline V gene has CDR1 SQVTM and CDR2 ANQGSEA. The CDR3 is 14 amino acids. The CDR3 nucleotides are TGCAGCGTTGAAGATCCTCAGCCTCCACATGGCTACACCTTC. Amino acids: CSVEDPQPPHGYTF.